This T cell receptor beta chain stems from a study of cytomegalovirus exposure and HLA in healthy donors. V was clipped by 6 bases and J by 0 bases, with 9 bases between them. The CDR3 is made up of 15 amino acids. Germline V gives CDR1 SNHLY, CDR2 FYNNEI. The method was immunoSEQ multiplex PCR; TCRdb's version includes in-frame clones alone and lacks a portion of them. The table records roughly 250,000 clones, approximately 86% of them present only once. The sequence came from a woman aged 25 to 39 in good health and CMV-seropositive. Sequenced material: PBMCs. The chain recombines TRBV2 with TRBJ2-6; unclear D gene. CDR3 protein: CASSAEASGANVLTF. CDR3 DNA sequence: TGTGCCAGCAGCGCAGAGGCCTCTGGGGCCAACGTCCTGACTTTC.